This T cell receptor (beta chain) was sequenced for a study of T cell repertoires in cytomegalovirus infection. Across the study: Recently described HLA-C-restricted plus well-studied HLA-B-restricted CMV epitopes were used. Public TCR beta signatures indicated both CMV infection and matching HLA type.

TCRdb recomputed calls from the reads with MiXCR, one row per CDR3 protein. The table shows about 700,000 distinct CDR3 sequences, with around 30% occurring only once. This clonotype appeared a few times. Its target is unknown. Study-wide points: Identification of carriers of CMV plus the relevant HLA was achieved through cumulative public TCR beta family frequency. The ex vivo response was dominated by HLA-C-restricted CMV-specific TCR beta clonotypes.

Trimming cost V 3 bases and J 1 base, with 11 bases left between them. The CDR3 is 15 amino acids. The sample in question was cultured PBMCs, obtained from culture after CMV antigen stimulation. The source is a human donor in good health (CMV status not recorded). Some clones in this sample may be carry-over from other donors' samples. The J gene is TRBJ2-3, the V gene TRBV12-3 or TRBV12-4; TRBD2 is a possible D gene (5 bases). The CDR3 is CASSLRSGRTDTQYF. DNA for the CDR3: TGTGCCAGCAGTTTGAGGAGCGGACGCACAGATACGCAGTATTTT.